These 14 T cell receptor beta chains were sequenced from one sample in a study of CD8+CD57+ T cells in acquired aplastic anemia. Researchers used genomic DNA as the template to profile TCR beta VDJ and CDR3. TCRdb processed the reads anew with MiXCR; each CDR3 protein has one entry. The sample has 150,000 to 200,000 distinct CDR3 sequences; about 60% are singletons. Source material: sorted CD4+, CD8+, or CD8+CD57+ T cells (not recorded which) from PBMCs. The receptors were gathered from a human donor in good health.

The chain is built from TRBV5-6 and TRBJ2-6; TRBD1 matches at 7 bases. Per the germline V gene, CDR1 is SGHDT and CDR2 is YYEEEE. V lost 4 bases to trimming and J lost 4 bases; unmatched junction nucleotides: 14. The CDR3 consists of 18 residues. CDR3 sequence (DNA): TGTGCCAGCAGCATGAACGGGCAGGGGGTGCGAGGGGCCAACGTCCTGACTTTC. Translated, it gives CASSMNGQGVRGANVLTF.

This clonotype was picked up one time. One end of the junction varies from germline; a read error may be responsible. The genes are TRBV6-2 or TRBV6-3 and TRBJ1-2, with no clear D. The CDR3 has 15 residues. In germline, CDR1 is MNHEY, CDR2 SVGEGT. CDR3 sequence (DNA): TGTGCCAGCAGTCACAACCCTCAGGTGAACTATGGCTTCACCTTC. It is translated as CASSHNPQVNYGFTF.

The V call is TRBV7-3, the J call TRBJ2-1; 7 bases match TRBD2. The V gene's germline CDR1 is SGHTA and CDR2 FQGTGA. CDR3 size: 16 residues. V shed 5 bases and J 4 bases; nucleotides not matched to a gene: 11. The CDR3: CASSMTGGTLYNEQFF. CDR3 coding DNA: TGTGCCAGCAGCATGACCGGGGGGACGCTTTACAATGAGCAGTTCTTC.

This clonotype was counted at least ten times. The J gene is TRBJ2-1, the V gene TRBV7-2, with TRBD2 matching over 9 bases. Trimming at V came to 5 bases and at J to 4 bases, leaving 9 bases not matched to a gene. This CDR3 is built from 16 residues. CDR1 SGHTA and CDR2 FQGNSA come from the germline V gene. The CDR3 loop reads CASSTPRLAAYNEQFF. The CDR3 nucleotides read TGTGCCAGCAGCACCCCCCGACTAGCGGCATACAATGAGCAGTTCTTC. Variable domain in full (rest from reference TRBV7-2 and TRBJ2-1): GAGVSQSPSNKVTEKGKDVELRCDPISGHTALYWYRQSLGQGLEFLIYFQGNSAPDKSGLPSDRFSAERTGGSVSTLTIQRTQQEDSAVYLCASSTPRLAAYNEQFFGPGTRLTVL.

The rearrangement links TRBV5-1 to TRBJ2-2; D unresolved. In germline, CDR1 is SGHRS, CDR2 YFSETQ. The V end was cut by 0 bases, the J end by 2 bases, with 8 bases between. This CDR3 has 15 residues. In DNA, the CDR3 is TGCGCCAGCAGCTTGGAAGCCCTCAACACCGGGGAGCTGTTTTTT. Amino acid sequence: CASSLEALNTGELFF.

This clonotype was detected only once. The chain links TRBV29-1 to TRBJ2-5, with 7 bases matching TRBD1. The CDR3 spans 12 residues. The junction had 6 bases not matched to a gene; V was cut back by 5 bases and J by 6 bases. In germline, CDR1 is SQVTM, CDR2 ANQGSEA. The CDR3: CSVNTGEQTQYF. The CDR3 DNA follows: TGCAGCGTTAACACAGGGGAACAGACCCAGTACTTC. Using reference TRBV29-1 and TRBJ2-5 for the parts outside the CDR3, the full variable domain is SAVISQKPSRDICQRGTSLTIQCQVDSQVTMMFWYRQQPGQSLTLIATANQGSEATYESGFVIDKFPISRPNLTFSTLTVSNMSPEDSSIYLCSVNTGEQTQYFGPGTRLLVL.

The rearrangement links TRBV10-1 to TRBJ1-1; D is undetermined. V shed 4 bases and J shed 8 bases, with 20 bases lying between them. Germline-derived CDR1 and CDR2 are WNHNN and SYGVQD (reference sequence). This CDR3 contains 15 residues. The CDR3 region has the DNA TGCGCCAGCAGTGCGGCGGGCAGGACCCGGTCGGAAGCTTTCTTT. Its translation is CASSAAGRTRSEAFF.

This clonotype has a count of ten or more. V usage is TRBV6-4 and J usage is TRBJ2-2; 7 nucleotides align to TRBD1. Unmatched junction bases numbered 1, after V lost 2 bases and J lost 7 bases. This CDR3 comprises 13 residues. Germline values: CDR1 MRHNA, CDR2 SNTAGT. DNA for the CDR3: TGTGCCAGCAGTGACAGGGGGCACGGGGAGCTGTTTTTT. Residues: CASSDRGHGELFF.

J is TRBJ2-2 and V is TRBV19; D uncertain. Germline CDR1 reads LNHDA; CDR2 reads SQIVND (reference sequence). Trimming cost V 7 bases and J 7 bases, with 16 bases left between them. The CDR3 sequence is 14 residues long. DNA for the CDR3: TGTGCCAGTACTCCGGCCCAATGGGGCGGGGAGCTGTTTTTT. This encodes CASTPAQWGGELFF.

The chain joins TRBV25-1 to TRBJ1-5, with TRBD1 as a possible D gene (6 bases). Per germline, CDR1 MGHDK and CDR2 SYGVNS. V was trimmed by 6 bases and J by 11 bases, leaving 17 bases between them. The CDR3 extends over 13 amino acids. CDR3 nucleotide sequence: TGTGCCAGCAGCTTGGACAGCCAAGGGGCCCAGCATTTT. Its protein product is CASSLDSQGAQHF.

The J gene is TRBJ2-7, the V gene TRBV19; 9 positions match TRBD1. The CDR3 sequence is 14 residues long. V shed 9 bases and J 3 bases; nucleotides not matched to a gene: 9. Germline values: CDR1 LNHDA, CDR2 SQIVND (reference sequence). DNA for the CDR3: TGTGCCAGCGAGGGGACAGGGAAGGACTACGAGCAGTACTTC. It codes for CASEGTGKDYEQYF.

The sample holds a few counts of this clonotype. The chain carries TRBV2 and TRBJ1-1; no reliable D call. The CDR3 is 14 amino acids. With 2 bases removed from V and 1 base from J, the gap between germline ends came to 8 bases. The germline V gene has CDR1 SNHLY and CDR2 FYNNEI. CDR3: CASSEYPGNTEAFF. The CDR3 nucleotides are TGTGCCAGCAGTGAATACCCAGGGAACACTGAAGCTTTCTTT.

V gene TRBV6-4 combines with J gene TRBJ2-7, with 9 bases lining up with TRBD2. Germline lookup yields CDR1 MRHNA and CDR2 SNTAGT. The CDR3 consists of 16 residues. V shed 5 bases and J 2 bases; nucleotides not matched to a gene: 10. DNA of the CDR3: TGTGCCAGCAGTACCCCCAATTGCGGGGGGGCCTACGAGCAGTACTTC. As protein: CASSTPNCGGAYEQYF.

The chain joins TRBV25-1 to TRBJ1-3, with 9 bases that match TRBD1. The germline gives CDR1 MGHDK, CDR2 SYGVNS. The CDR3 loop spans 17 amino acids. The ends lost 5 bases at V and 4 bases at J; junction bases unmatched: 12. CDR3 sequence (DNA): TGTGCCAGCAGTCCCCGTGGGACAGGGAAGTTGGGAAACACCATATATTTT. Protein: CASSPRGTGKLGNTIYF.